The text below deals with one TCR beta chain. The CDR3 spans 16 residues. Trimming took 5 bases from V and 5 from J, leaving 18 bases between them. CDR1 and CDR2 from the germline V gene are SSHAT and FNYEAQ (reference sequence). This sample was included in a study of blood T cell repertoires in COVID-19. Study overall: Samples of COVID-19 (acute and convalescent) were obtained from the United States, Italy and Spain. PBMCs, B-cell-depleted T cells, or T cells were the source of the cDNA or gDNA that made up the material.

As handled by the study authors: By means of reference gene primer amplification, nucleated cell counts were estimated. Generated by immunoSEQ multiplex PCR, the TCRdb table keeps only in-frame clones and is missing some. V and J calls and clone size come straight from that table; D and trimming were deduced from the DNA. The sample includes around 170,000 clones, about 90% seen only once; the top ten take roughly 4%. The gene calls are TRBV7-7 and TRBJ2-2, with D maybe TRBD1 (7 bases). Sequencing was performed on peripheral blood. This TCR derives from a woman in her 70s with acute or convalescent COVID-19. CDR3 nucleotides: TGTGCCAGCAGCGCACAAAGGAGGGGGCAGACCGGGGAGCTGTTTTTT. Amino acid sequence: CASSAQRRGQTGELFF.